Listed below are T cell receptor beta chains from one sample, sequenced in a study of blood T cell repertoires in COVID-19. Method: immunoSEQ multiplex PCR; TCRdb's copy keeps in-frame clones and lacks some. The sample shows hundreds of thousands of clones, about 90% of them seen only once. The specimen sequenced was PBMCs or T cells enriched from blood (not recorded which). These receptor sequences come from a woman aged 25 to 45 who had recovered from COVID-19. The CDR3 runs from the conserved cysteine through the conserved F or W. The order of the fields is J gene, D gene, clone size, V gene, CDR3 DNA, CDR3 protein. The D gene is left open where the match is weak. Not every row has a clone size; where given, it reads once, few, many or a size class.

TRBJ1-2,.,.,TRBV19,TGTGCCAGTAATACAGGGTTTAACTATGGCTACACCTTC,CASNTGFNYGYTF
TRBJ1-1,.,.,TRBV24-1,TGTGCCACCAGGGCCCTGAACACTGAAGCTTTCTTT,CATRALNTEAFF
TRBJ2-7,TRBD1,.,TRBV5-1,TGCGCCAGCAGCTTGACAGGGGCCAGCTCCTACGAGCAGTACTTC,CASSLTGASSYEQYF
TRBJ1-2,.,once,TRBV4-1,TGCGCCAGCAGCCAAGAAGGGGGGGGCCTACCCATCTACTATGGCTACACCTTC,CASSQEGGGLPIYYGYTF
TRBJ1-1,.,few,TRBV20-1,TGCAGTGCTCCCCTTTACACTGAAGCTTTCTTT,CSAPLYTEAFF
TRBJ2-7,TRBD1,.,TRBV5-1,TGCGCCAGCAGCTCGGCGACAGGGGGCAAAGAGCAGTACTTC,CASSSATGGKEQYF
TRBJ1-2,TRBD1,.,TRBV9,TGTGCCAGCAGCCCTAGGGACAGCTTTGGATATGGCTACACCTTC,CASSPRDSFGYGYTF
TRBJ1-1,TRBD1,.,TRBV11-1,TGTGCCAGCAGCGGACAGGGGGCCACTGAAGCTTTCTTT,CASSGQGATEAFF
TRBJ2-5,.,.,TRBV2,TGTGCCAGCACCCTCCAAGAGACCCAGTACTTC,CASTLQETQYF
TRBJ1-2,TRBD1,.,TRBV6-4,TGTGCCAGCAGAAGACCGGGACAGGGACGATGGGGCTACACCTTC,CASRRPGQGRWGYTF
TRBJ2-2,.,.,TRBV21-1,TGTGCCAGCATCGGGACTAGCGGTTACACCGGGGAGCTGTTTTTT,CASIGTSGYTGELFF
TRBJ2-5,TRBD2,few,TRBV2,TGTGCCAGCAGTGTACTCGACGGGAGGGCTGAGACCCAGTACTTC,CASSVLDGRAETQYF
TRBJ2-7,.,once,TRBV7-9,TGTGCCAGCAGCTTAGCGAAATATCCGGACAGATCCTACGAGCAGTACTTC,CASSLAKYPDRSYEQYF
TRBJ1-1,.,.,TRBV4-3,TGCGCCAGCAGCCCGACAATTCTTAACACTGAAGCTTTCTTT,CASSPTILNTEAFF
TRBJ1-1,TRBD1,.,TRBV29-1,TGCAGCGTTTCAGGGGGACCCTTGATAAACACTGAAGCTTTCTTT,CSVSGGPLINTEAFF
TRBJ2-7,TRBD2,once,TRBV19,TGTGCCAGTAGCGCCGTAGGACTAGCGAGGTACGAGCAGTACTTC,CASSAVGLARYEQYF
TRBJ1-5,TRBD1,.,TRBV7-2,TGTGCCAGCAGCTTAAACAGGGGCTTAAGTCAGCCCCAGCATTTT,CASSLNRGLSQPQHF
TRBJ2-1,.,.,TRBV10-3,TGTGCCATCAGTTCCGGAGAGGGTGAGCAGTTCTTC,CAISSGEGEQFF
TRBJ1-2,.,.,TRBV6-2/TRBV6-3,TGTGCCAGCAGCGCGGGGGGCAGATACTATGGCTACACCTTC,CASSAGGRYYGYTF
TRBJ2-3,.,.,TRBV7-2,TGTGCCAGCAGCTTCCAATCCGGTACAGATACGCAGTATTTT,CASSFQSGTDTQYF
TRBJ2-7,TRBD2,.,TRBV29-1,TGCAGCGCCCAACTGTTAGCGGGAGGTAACGAGCAGTACTTC,CSAQLLAGGNEQYF
TRBJ2-3,TRBD1,.,TRBV18,TGTGCCAGCTCCCAGGGGGCGGGGACAGATACGCAGTATTTT,CASSQGAGTDTQYF
TRBJ2-2,.,.,TRBV5-1,TGCGCCAGCAGCTTGCGGCTTGGGGGGTTAGACACCGGGGAGCTGTTTTTT,CASSLRLGGLDTGELFF
TRBJ2-7,.,few,TRBV2,TGTGCCAGCAGTGATCGGGTAGGAGGGGTGCTCGAGCAGTACTTC,CASSDRVGGVLEQYF
TRBJ1-2,.,.,TRBV10-3,TGTGCCATCAGGGCTTCTGGGAGAGGGGGACAAAGTAACTATGGCTACACCTTC,CAIRASGRGGQSNYGYTF
TRBJ2-7,TRBD1,.,TRBV27,TGTGCCAGCAGTTCTCCGGGACAGGGGGCTTCCTACGAGCAGTACTTC,CASSSPGQGASYEQYF
TRBJ2-7,TRBD2,few,TRBV27,TGTGCCAGCCGTCGTGCGGCGGGAGGGCCCATATACGAGCAGTACTTC,CASRRAAGGPIYEQYF
TRBJ2-1,.,.,TRBV7-9,TGTGCCAGCAGCTCCCGGTATAATGTAAATGAGCAGTTCTTC,CASSSRYNVNEQFF
TRBJ1-2,.,few,TRBV7-9,TGTGCCAGCAGCTCGACCCCGGCGGGAGGCTACACCTTC,CASSSTPAGGYTF
TRBJ2-1,TRBD2,.,TRBV7-3,TGTGCCAGCAGCTTAGGCGGGAGTAGCCATGAGCAGTTCTTC,CASSLGGSSHEQFF
TRBJ2-3,.,.,TRBV18,TGTGCCAGCTCACCGTTCGGGGATAGCACAGATACGCAGTATTTT,CASSPFGDSTDTQYF
TRBJ2-3,TRBD1,.,TRBV19,TGTGCCAGTAGCCTAGGGGTCGACAGGGGGCTAACAGATACGCAGTATTTT,CASSLGVDRGLTDTQYF
TRBJ2-1,.,.,TRBV2,TGTGCCAGCAGCCCAGTCCGGGATCCTAATTACAATGAGCAGTTCTTC,CASSPVRDPNYNEQFF
TRBJ2-7,TRBD1,.,TRBV5-5,TGTGCCAGCAGCTCGGGACAGGGAGCCTACGAGCAGTACTTC,CASSSGQGAYEQYF
TRBJ1-1,.,.,TRBV29-1,TGCAGCGTTAACAGGGACACTGAAGCTTTCTTT,CSVNRDTEAFF
TRBJ2-7,.,.,TRBV27,TGTGCCAGCAGTTTTAAACTAGACACCTACGAGCAGTACTTC,CASSFKLDTYEQYF
TRBJ1-3,.,once,TRBV15,TGTGCCACCAGCAGGGGAGGGACCCCAGCTGGAAACACCATATATTTT,CATSRGGTPAGNTIYF
TRBJ2-5,.,.,TRBV16,TGTGCCAGCAGCCAAGGGCAGCAAGAGACCCAGTACTTC,CASSQGQQETQYF
TRBJ1-2,.,.,TRBV6-5,TGTGCCAGCAGTTACCAAGATCCACTAGCTAACTATGGCTACACCTTC,CASSYQDPLANYGYTF
TRBJ1-2,.,.,TRBV20-1,TGCAGTGCTAGTAGGCCCGGGGGGGCACGGTATGGCTACACCTTC,CSASRPGGARYGYTF
TRBJ2-7,.,.,TRBV12-3/TRBV12-4,TGTGCCAGCAGTTTGAACAGCCGGGAGCAGTACTTC,CASSLNSREQYF
TRBJ2-7,TRBD2,.,TRBV10-3,TGTGCCATCAGTGAAGCGGGAGGTGGCCAAGGGGACGAGCAGTACTTC,CAISEAGGGQGDEQYF
TRBJ2-1,.,.,TRBV5-1,TGCGCCAGCAGCCTCGCACAGGGTTTATCAAATGAGCAGTTCTTC,CASSLAQGLSNEQFF
TRBJ2-1,.,.,TRBV27,TGTGCCAGCAGTTTTTCATCGGGGATTTACAATGAGCAGTTCTTC,CASSFSSGIYNEQFF
TRBJ2-1,TRBD2,.,TRBV5-6,TGTGCCAGCAGCTTGTATCTGCGTCTAGCGGGAGGGGACAATGAGCAGTTCTTC,CASSLYLRLAGGDNEQFF
TRBJ2-6,.,.,TRBV18,TGTGCCAGCTCGGAGGGACAGTTCCACTCTGGGGCCAACGTCCTGACTTTC,CASSEGQFHSGANVLTF
TRBJ1-6,.,.,TRBV30,TGTGCCTGGAGGGAGAGGAGCTCCTATAATTCACCCCTCCACTTT,CAWRERSSYNSPLHF
TRBJ1-1,TRBD1,once,TRBV10-3,TGTGCCATCCCGGGACAGTTAAACACTGAAGCTTTCTTT,CAIPGQLNTEAFF
TRBJ2-7,.,.,TRBV10-3,TGTGCCATCAGTGACCAGACAGGTTACGAGCAGTACTTC,CAISDQTGYEQYF
TRBJ1-1,.,once,TRBV10-3,TGTGCCATCAGTTCAACAGGGCATCCCGGCTGGGCTTTCTTT,CAISSTGHPGWAFF
TRBJ2-2,TRBD2,.,TRBV5-8,TGTGCCAGCAGCGCCCTAGTTTTTGCGGGAGGGCCCACCGGGGAGCTGTTTTTT,CASSALVFAGGPTGELFF